This T cell receptor (beta chain) comes out of a study of PD-L1 blockade in urothelial cancer. Study-level background: Atezolizumab, begun by patients around 2014, was given at 1,200 mg intravenously every 3 weeks. When blood samples were assessed, the median T cell count was 141,255.

Study conclusions and caveats: Durable-benefit patients showed greater tumor-associated blood clone expansion at 3 weeks.

Remarks on this clone: Its specificity is unknown.

Spike-ins of synthetic TCR analog templates went into each PCR. Profiling relied on immunoSEQ multiplex PCR, and the TCRdb table lists in-frame clones only, not all of them. Among about 74,000 clones listed, 85% to 90% were seen once. The CDR3 has 15 amino acids. J gave up 3 bases and V 4 bases, and 4 bases lay outside the gene matches. Germline V gene sequence: CDR1 LNHDA, CDR2 SQIVND (reference sequence). The time point here: pretreatment peripheral blood. The chain joins TRBV19 to TRBJ2-7, with 12 nucleotides matching TRBD1. The receptor was isolated from a man aged 65 to 85 with urothelial cancer. Specimen: PBMCs, collected around atezolizumab (anti-PD-L1) treatment. This chain's CDR3 is CASSSGTGGLYEQYF. The CDR3 bases are TGTGCCAGTAGTAGCGGGACAGGGGGCCTCTACGAGCAGTACTTC. The entire variable domain, with the rest obtained from reference TRBV19 and TRBJ2-7, is as follows: DGGITQSPKYLFRKEGQNVTLSCEQNLNHDAMYWYRQDPGQGLRLIYYSQIVNDFQKGDIAEGYSVSREKKESFPLTVTSAQKNPTAFYLCASSSGTGGLYEQYFGPGTRLTVT.